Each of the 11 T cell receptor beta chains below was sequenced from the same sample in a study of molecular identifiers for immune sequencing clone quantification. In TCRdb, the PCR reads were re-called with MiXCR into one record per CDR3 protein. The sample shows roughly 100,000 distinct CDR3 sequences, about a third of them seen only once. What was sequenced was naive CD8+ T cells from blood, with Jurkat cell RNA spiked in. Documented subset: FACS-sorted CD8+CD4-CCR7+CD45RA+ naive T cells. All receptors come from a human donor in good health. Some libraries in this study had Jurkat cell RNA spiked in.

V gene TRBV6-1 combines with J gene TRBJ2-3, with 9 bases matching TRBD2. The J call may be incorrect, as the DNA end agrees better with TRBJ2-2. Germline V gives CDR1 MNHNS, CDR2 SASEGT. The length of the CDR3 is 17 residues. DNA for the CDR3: TGTGCCAGCAGTGAAGGTTGGAGCGGGAGGTCCGGACGTACGCTGTTTTTT. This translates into CASSEGWSGRSGRTLFF.

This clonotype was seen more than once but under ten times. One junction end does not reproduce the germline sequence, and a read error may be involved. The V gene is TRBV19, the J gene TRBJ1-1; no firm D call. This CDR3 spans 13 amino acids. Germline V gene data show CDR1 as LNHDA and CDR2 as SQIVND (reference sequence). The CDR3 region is CASSINSPDYAFF. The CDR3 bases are TGTGCCAGTAGTATAAATTCCCCCGATTACGCTTTTTTT. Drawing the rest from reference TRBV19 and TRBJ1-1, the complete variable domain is DGGITQSPKYLFRKEGQNVTLSCEQNLNHDAMYWYRQDPGQGLRLIYYSQIVNDFQKGDIAEGYSVSREKKESFPLTVTSAQKNPTAFYLCASSINSPDYAFFGQGTRLTVV.

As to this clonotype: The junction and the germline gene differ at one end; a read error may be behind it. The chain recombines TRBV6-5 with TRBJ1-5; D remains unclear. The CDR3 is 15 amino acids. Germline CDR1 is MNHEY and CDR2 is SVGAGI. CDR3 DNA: TGTGCCAGCAGTTACGGACCTTATGGCAATCAGCCCCGGCATTTT. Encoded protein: CASSYGPYGNQPRHF.

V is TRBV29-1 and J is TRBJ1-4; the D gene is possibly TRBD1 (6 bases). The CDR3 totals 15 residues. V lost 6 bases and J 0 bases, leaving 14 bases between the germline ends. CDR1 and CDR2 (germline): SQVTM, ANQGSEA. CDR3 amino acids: CSVVWGATTNEKLFF. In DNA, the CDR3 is TGCAGCGTCGTCTGGGGGGCAACAACTAATGAAAAACTGTTTTTT. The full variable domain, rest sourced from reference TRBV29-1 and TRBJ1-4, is SAVISQKPSRDICQRGTSLTIQCQVDSQVTMMFWYRQQPGQSLTLIATANQGSEATYESGFVIDKFPISRPNLTFSTLTVSNMSPEDSSIYLCSVVWGATTNEKLFFGSGTQLSVL.

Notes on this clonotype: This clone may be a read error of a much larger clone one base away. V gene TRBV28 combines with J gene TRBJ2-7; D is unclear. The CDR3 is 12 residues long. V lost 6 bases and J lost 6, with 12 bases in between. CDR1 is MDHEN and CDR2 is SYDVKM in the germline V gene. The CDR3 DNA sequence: TGTGCCAGCAGCGCCGTTATTAGCGAGCAGTACTTC. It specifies CASSAVISEQYF.

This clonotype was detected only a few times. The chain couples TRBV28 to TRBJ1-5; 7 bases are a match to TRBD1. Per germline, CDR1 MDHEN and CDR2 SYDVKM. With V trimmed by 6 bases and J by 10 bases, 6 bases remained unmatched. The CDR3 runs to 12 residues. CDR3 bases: TGTGCCAGCAGACCCACAGGGGTTCCCCAGCATTTT. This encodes CASRPTGVPQHF.

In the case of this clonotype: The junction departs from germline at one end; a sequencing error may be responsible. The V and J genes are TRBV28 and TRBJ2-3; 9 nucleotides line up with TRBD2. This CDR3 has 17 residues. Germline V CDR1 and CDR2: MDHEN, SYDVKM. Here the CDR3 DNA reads TGTGCCGGCAGTTTTGACCCGGGACTAGCCAAATCAGATACGCAGTATTTT. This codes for CAGSFDPGLAKSDTQYF. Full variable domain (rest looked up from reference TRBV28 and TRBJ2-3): DVKVTQSSRYLVKRTGEKVFLECVQDMDHENMFWYRQDPGLGLRLIYFSYDVKMKEKGDIPEGYSVSREKKERFSLILESASTNQTSMYLCAGSFDPGLAKSDTQYFGPGTRLTVL.

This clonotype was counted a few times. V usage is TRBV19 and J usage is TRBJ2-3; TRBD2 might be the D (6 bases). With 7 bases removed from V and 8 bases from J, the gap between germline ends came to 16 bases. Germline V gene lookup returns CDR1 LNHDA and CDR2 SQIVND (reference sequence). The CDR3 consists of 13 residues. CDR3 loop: CASTIGTGGTQYF. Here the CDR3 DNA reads TGTGCCAGTACTATCGGGACTGGAGGTACGCAGTATTTT.

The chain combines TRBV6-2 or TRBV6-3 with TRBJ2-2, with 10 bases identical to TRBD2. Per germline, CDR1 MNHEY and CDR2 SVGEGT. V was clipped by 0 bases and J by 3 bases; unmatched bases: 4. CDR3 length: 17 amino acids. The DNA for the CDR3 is TGTGCCAGCAGTTACTCATCAACTAGCGGGGACACCGGGGAGCTGTTTTTT. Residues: CASSYSSTSGDTGELFF.

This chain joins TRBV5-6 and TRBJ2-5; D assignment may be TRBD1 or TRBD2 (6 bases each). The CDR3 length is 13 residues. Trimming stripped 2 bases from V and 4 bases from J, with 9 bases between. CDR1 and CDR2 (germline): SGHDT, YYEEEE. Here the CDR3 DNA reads TGTGCCAGCAGCTTTTGGGGGGCAGAGACCCAGTACTTC. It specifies CASSFWGAETQYF.

CDR3: CASGLAGGTDTQYF. The CDR3 DNA follows: TGTGCCAGCGGGTTAGCGGGAGGCACAGATACGCAGTATTTT. The chain has TRBV27 and TRBJ2-3, with 9 bases fitting TRBD2. In germline, CDR1 is MNHEY, CDR2 SMNVEV (reference sequence). The ends lost 8 bases at V and 1 base at J; junction bases unmatched: 4. The length of the CDR3 is 14 residues.